The T cell receptor beta chain described here comes from a study of T cells in Graves' hyperthyroidism and ophthalmopathy. Template material for amplifying TCR beta CDR3 regions consisted of RNA transcripts. HTBI primers were employed in a first-round RT-PCR of the TCR CDR3. TCRdb recomputed calls from the multiplex PCR reads with MiXCR, one row per CDR3 protein. The data show about 610,000 distinct CDR3 sequences, roughly a sixth seen once. Sequencing input: blood. The clonotype was recovered from a woman in her thirties or forties with Graves' ophthalmopathy.

The CDR3 DNA reads TGTGCCAGCAGTTACGACAGACAGGACACTGAAGCTTTCTTT. It is translated as CASSYDRQDTEAFF. V gene TRBV28 combines with J gene TRBJ1-1; D is perhaps TRBD1 (6 bases). V lost 4 bases and J 3 bases, leaving 12 bases between the germline ends. This CDR3 has 14 amino acids. The V gene's germline CDR1 is MDHEN and CDR2 SYDVKM.